The T cell receptor beta chain described here comes from a study of blood T cell repertoires in COVID-19. The germline V and J ends were trimmed by 6 bases and 0 bases, with 17 bases remaining between them. CDR1 SGHTA and CDR2 FQGNSA come from the germline V gene. This CDR3 comprises 17 residues. Original analysis: Reference gene primer amplification yielded estimated nucleated cell counts. Method: immunoSEQ multiplex PCR; TCRdb's copy keeps in-frame clones and lacks some. V and J calls and clone size follow that table, whereas D and trimming were derived from the DNA. The sample consists of 340,000 or so clones, around four fifths of them appearing once.

Specimen: peripheral blood. This receptor was taken from a man aged 25 to 40 with active or convalescent COVID-19. This chain links TRBV7-2 with TRBJ1-4; D unclear. The CDR3 region has the DNA TGTGCCAGCAGTCCGAGATCCTCCCCTGCAACTAATGAAAAACTGTTTTTT. It encodes CASSPRSSPATNEKLFF.